Sequencing of this T cell receptor (beta chain) was carried out in a study of blood T cell repertoires in COVID-19 (TCRdb year 2020). Background on the whole study: The collaborator samples originated in the United States, Italy and Spain and spanned the acute and convalescent phases of COVID-19. The prospective study material was composed of cDNA or gDNA derived from T cells, B-cell-depleted T cells, or PBMCs. Subjects who had been exposed to COVID-19, were actively infected with it, or had recovered from it provided the deeply sampled blood TCRbeta repertoires that made up the dataset. The repertoires were made available in a free public database intended to serve as a resource for research on the immune response to SARS-CoV-2. The samples were drawn from two sources: the first 160 participants of the ongoing ImmuneRACE study, and over 950 subjects contributed by 6 global collaborators. Sample metadata almost always included a de-identified subject ID, COVID-19 status, age in years and sex. HLA class I and class II types, where available, came from metadata supplied by the sample provider rather than from assay-based typing. Broader findings and caveats from the paper: How much clinical and demographic metadata was included differed by source and by participant, and the metadata was provided uncurated.

CDR1 is given as SGHDT and CDR2 as YYEEEE, both from the germline V gene. The junction carries 14 bases between V and J, which are trimmed by 0 bases and 2 bases respectively. CDR3 length: 16 amino acids, cysteine to phenylalanine. Only the CDR3 DNA stays, 48 bases, in frame from base 1. About this clone itself: This clone's antigen is unknown. The input lacks base qualities; no much larger clone sits a single base away.

One collaborating source in Seattle enrolled patients while the patients were actively infected and followed the patients over time throughout the course of disease. Whole blood was collected in K2EDTA tubes by collaborating institutions according to the institutions' own protocols. For TCRbeta analysis, collaborators shipped samples as frozen whole blood, isolated PBMCs, or DNA extracted from either of those sample types. The immunoSEQ Assay, a bias-controlled multiplex PCR, was used to amplify TCRbeta CDR3 regions from genomic DNA. The original pipeline was this. The number of nucleated cells in each sample was estimated from the amplification of reference gene primers within the assay. To quantify the absolute abundance of each unique TCRbeta CDR3 rearrangement, sequence reads were collapsed and filtered. For each sample, productive Simpson clonality was calculated by taking the square root of Simpson's diversity index across productive rearrangements. In TCRdb, the immuneACCESS table is reduced to in-frame sequences with V and J assigned. These tables do not hold every clone; where another copy was compared, an unresolved V gene accounts for under half, and the others remain unexplained. V, J and clone size derive from that table, while D and trimming were established from the DNA sequence. For this sample there are roughly 280,000 clones; more than 75% appear just once. The top ten clones comprise roughly 4.9% of the sample.

The sequencing sample was made of peripheral blood. This receptor was obtained from a woman aged 60-75 years with COVID-19, enrolled during active disease. The chain joins TRBV5-6 to TRBJ1-2; TRBD1 might be the D gene, on 6 matching bases. Read as DNA, the sequence is TGTGCCAGCAGCTTGGTACCCACTAGGGGGAACTATGGCTACACCTTC. Its protein product is CASSLVPTRGNYGYTF.